This T cell receptor (beta chain) emerged from a study of somatic mutations in cytotoxic T cells in rheumatoid arthritis. Turning to the study itself: The flow sorting of some V beta antibody-stained T-cell populations reached nearly 100% purity, and the sorted populations included V beta1+ cells sequenced for TCRB.

The method was immunoSEQ multiplex PCR; TCRdb's version includes in-frame clones alone and lacks a portion of them. The sample consists of roughly 20,000 clones, around four fifths of them appearing once. In the case of this clone: Its antigen is unidentified.

Study-wide findings and caveats: Age-matched healthy controls and rheumatoid arthritis patients had CD8+ T-cell clonality that did not differ significantly.

Material: CD8+ T cells sorted from blood. The clonotype was recovered from an adult with rheumatoid arthritis.

Here the CDR3 DNA reads TGCGCCAGCAGCCACCAGAGTCGGCCAAAGGATGAGCAGTTCTTC. Protein product: CASSHQSRPKDEQFF. The chain joins TRBV4-1 to TRBJ2-1; no clear D. The CDR3 loop spans 15 amino acids. V was clipped by 3 bases and J by 8 bases, with 17 bases between them. Germline assignment: CDR1 MGHRA and CDR2 YSYEKL.